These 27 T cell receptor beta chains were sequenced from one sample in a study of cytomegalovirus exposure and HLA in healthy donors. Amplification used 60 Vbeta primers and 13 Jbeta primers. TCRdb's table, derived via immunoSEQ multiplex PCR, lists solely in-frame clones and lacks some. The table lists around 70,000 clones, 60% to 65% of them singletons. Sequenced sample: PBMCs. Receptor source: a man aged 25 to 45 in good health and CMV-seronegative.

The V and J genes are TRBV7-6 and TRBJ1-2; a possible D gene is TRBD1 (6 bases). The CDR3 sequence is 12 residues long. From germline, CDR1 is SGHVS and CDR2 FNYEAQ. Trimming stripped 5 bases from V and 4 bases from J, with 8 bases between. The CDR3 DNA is TGTGCCAGCAGCCAGGACAGCTATGGCTACACCTTC. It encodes CASSQDSYGYTF. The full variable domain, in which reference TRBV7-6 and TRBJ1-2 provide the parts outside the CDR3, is GAGVSQSPRYKVTKRGQDVALRCDPISGHVSLYWYRQALGQGPEFLTYFNYEAQQDKSGLPNDRFSAERPEGSISTLTIQRTEQRDSAMYRCASSQDSYGYTFGSGTRLTVV.

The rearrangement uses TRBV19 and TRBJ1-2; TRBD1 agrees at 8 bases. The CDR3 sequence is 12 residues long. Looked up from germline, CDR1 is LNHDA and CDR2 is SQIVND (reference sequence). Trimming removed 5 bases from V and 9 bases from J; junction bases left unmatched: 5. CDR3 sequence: CASSLGQGSYTF. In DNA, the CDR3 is TGTGCCAGTAGTCTCGGACAGGGCAGCTACACCTTC. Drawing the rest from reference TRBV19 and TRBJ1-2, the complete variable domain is DGGITQSPKYLFRKEGQNVTLSCEQNLNHDAMYWYRQDPGQGLRLIYYSQIVNDFQKGDIAEGYSVSREKKESFPLTVTSAQKNPTAFYLCASSLGQGSYTFGSGTRLTVV.

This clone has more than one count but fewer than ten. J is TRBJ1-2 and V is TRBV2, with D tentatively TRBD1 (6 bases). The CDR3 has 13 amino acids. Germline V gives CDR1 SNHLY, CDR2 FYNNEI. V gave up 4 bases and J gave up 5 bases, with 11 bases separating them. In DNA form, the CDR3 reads TGTGCCAGCAGTGTTGAACAGGGTTATGGCTACACCTTC. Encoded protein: CASSVEQGYGYTF.

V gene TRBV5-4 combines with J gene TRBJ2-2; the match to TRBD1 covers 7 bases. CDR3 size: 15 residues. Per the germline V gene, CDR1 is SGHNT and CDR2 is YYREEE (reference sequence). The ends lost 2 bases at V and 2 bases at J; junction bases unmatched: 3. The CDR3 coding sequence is TGTGCCAGCAGCTTCGGGACAGTAAACACCGGGGAGCTGTTTTTT. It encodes CASSFGTVNTGELFF.

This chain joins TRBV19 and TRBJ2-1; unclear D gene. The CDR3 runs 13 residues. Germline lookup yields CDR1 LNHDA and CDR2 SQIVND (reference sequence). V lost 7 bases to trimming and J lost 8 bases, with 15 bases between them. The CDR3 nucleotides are TGTGCCAGTACTACCCGCCGCCGAGATGAGCAGTTCTTC. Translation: CASTTRRRDEQFF.

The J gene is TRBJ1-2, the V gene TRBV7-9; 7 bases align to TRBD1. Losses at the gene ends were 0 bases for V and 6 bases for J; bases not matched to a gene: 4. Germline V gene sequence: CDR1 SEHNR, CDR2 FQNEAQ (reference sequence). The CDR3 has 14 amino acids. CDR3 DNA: TGTGCCAGCAGCTTAGCTTTACAGGGGAATGGCTACACCTTC. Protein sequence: CASSLALQGNGYTF.

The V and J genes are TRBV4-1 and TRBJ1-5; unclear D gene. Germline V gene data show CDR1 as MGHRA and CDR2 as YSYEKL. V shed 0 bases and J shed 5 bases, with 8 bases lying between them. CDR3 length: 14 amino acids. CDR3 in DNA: TGCGCCAGCAGCCAAGATTACCGGGATCAGCCCCAGCATTTT. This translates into CASSQDYRDQPQHF.

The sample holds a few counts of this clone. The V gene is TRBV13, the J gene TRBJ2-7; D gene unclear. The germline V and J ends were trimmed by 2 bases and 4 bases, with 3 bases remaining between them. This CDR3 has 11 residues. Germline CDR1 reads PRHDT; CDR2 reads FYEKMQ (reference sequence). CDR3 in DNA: TGTGCCAGCAGCTTATATTACGAGCAGTACTTC. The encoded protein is CASSLYYEQYF.

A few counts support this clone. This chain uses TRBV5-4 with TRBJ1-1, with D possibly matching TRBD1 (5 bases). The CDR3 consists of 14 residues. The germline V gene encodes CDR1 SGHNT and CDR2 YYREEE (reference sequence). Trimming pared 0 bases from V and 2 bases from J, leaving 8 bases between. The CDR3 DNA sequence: TGTGCCAGCAGCTTGGGACAGACCAACACTGAAGCTTTCTTT. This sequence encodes CASSLGQTNTEAFF.

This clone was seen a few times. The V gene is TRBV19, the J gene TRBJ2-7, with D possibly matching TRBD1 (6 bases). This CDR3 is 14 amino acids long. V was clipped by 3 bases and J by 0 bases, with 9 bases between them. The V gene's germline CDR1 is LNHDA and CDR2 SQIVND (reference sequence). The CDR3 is CASSINRVSYEQYF. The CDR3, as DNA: TGTGCCAGTAGTATTAACAGGGTCTCCTACGAGCAGTACTTC.

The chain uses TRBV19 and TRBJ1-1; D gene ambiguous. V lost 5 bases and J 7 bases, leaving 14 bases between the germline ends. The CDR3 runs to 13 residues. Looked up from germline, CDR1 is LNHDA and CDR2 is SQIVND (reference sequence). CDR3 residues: CASSSAGFGEAFF. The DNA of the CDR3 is TGTGCCAGTAGTTCGGCAGGTTTCGGTGAAGCTTTCTTT.

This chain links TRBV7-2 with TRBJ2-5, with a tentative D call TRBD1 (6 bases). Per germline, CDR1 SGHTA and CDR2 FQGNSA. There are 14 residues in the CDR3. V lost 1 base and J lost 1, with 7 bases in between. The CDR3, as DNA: TGTGCCAGCAGCTTAGACAGGGCCCAAGAGACCCAGTACTTC. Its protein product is CASSLDRAQETQYF.

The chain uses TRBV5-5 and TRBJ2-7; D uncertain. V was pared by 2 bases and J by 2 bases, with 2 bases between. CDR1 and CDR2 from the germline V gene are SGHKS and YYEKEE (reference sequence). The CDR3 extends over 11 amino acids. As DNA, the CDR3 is TGTGCCAGCAGCTTCACCTACGAGCAGTACTTC. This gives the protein CASSFTYEQYF.

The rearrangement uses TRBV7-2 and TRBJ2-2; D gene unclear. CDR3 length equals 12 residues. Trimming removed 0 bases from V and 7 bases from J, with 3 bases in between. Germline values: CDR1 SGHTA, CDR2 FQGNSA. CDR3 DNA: TGTGCCAGCAGCTTAGCTATCGGGGAGCTGTTTTTT. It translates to CASSLAIGELFF.

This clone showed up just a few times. The CDR3 sequence is CASSYLKGGDAGYLSYEQYF. Written as DNA, the CDR3 is TGTGCCAGCAGCTACCTCAAAGGCGGGGACGCGGGTTACCTATCCTACGAGCAGTACTTC. V and J are TRBV12-1 and TRBJ2-7; TRBD2 is taken as the D call from the table, unchecked against the DNA. TRBV12-1 corresponds to a pseudogene. This CDR3 spans 20 amino acids.

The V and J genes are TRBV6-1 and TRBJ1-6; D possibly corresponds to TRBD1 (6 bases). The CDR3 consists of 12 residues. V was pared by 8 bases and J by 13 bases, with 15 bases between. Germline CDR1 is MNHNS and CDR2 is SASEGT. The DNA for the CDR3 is TGTGCCAGCCAGATCCGGGACACTCCCCTCCACTTT. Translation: CASQIRDTPLHF.

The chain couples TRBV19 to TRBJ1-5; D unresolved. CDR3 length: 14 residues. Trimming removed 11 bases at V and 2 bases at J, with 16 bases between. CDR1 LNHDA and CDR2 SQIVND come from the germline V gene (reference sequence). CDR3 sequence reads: CAPRPGSGNQPQHF. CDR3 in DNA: TGTGCCCCCCGCCCCGGGAGCGGCAATCAGCCCCAGCATTTT.

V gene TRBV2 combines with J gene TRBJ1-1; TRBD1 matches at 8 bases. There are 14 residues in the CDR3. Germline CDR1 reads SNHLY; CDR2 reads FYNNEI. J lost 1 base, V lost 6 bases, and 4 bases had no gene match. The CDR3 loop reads CASSEQGGNTEAFF. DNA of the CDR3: TGTGCCAGCAGCGAACAGGGGGGGAACACTGAAGCTTTCTTT.

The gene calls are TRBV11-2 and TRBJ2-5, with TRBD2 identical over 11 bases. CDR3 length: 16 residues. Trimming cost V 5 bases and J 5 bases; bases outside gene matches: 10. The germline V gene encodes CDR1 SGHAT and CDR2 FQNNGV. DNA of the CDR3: TGTGCCAGCAGCAGCGGGACTAGCGGAAAAGGGGAGACCCAGTACTTC. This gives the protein CASSSGTSGKGETQYF.

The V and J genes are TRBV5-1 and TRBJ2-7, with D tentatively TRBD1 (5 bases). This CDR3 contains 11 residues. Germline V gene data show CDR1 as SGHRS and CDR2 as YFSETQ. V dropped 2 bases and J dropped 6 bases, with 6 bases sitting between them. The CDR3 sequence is CASSFGAEQYF. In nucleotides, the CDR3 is TGCGCCAGCAGCTTTGGGGCCGAGCAGTACTTC. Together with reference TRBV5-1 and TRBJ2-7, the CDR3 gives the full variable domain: KAGVTQTPRYLIKTRGQQVTLSCSPISGHRSVSWYQQTPGQGLQFLFEYFSETQRNKGNFPGRFSGRQFSNSRSEMNVSTLELGDSALYLCASSFGAEQYFGPGTRLTVT.

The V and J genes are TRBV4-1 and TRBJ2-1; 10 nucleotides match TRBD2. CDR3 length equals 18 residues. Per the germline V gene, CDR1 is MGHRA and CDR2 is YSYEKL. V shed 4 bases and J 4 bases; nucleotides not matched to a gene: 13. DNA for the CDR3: TGCGCCAGCAGCCTGCCTAGCGGGGGAGGGGGGTTTTACAATGAGCAGTTCTTC. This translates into CASSLPSGGGGFYNEQFF.

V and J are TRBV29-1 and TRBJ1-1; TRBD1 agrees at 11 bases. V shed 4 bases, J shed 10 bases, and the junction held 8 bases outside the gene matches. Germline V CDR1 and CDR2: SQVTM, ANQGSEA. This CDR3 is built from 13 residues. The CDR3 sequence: CSVVRTGGSVAFF. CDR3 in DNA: TGCAGCGTTGTTAGGACAGGGGGCTCGGTAGCTTTCTTT.

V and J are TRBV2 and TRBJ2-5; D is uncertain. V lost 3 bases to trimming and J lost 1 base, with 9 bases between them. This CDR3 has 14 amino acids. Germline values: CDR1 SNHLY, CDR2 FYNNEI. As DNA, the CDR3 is TGTGCCAGCAGTGAGGGCCAGCCCCAAGAGACCCAGTACTTC. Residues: CASSEGQPQETQYF.

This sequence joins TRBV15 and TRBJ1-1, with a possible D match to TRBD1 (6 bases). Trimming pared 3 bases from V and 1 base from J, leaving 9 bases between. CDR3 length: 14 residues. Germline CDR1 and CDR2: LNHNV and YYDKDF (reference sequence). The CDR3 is CATSSRQANTEAFF. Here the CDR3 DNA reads TGTGCCACCAGCAGCCGACAGGCGAACACTGAAGCTTTCTTT. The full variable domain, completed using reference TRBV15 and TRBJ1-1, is DAMVIQNPRYQVTQFGKPVTLSCSQTLNHNVMYWYQQKSSQAPKLLFHYYDKDFNNEADTPDNFQSRRPNTSFCFLDIRSPGLGDTAMYLCATSSRQANTEAFFGQGTRLTVV.

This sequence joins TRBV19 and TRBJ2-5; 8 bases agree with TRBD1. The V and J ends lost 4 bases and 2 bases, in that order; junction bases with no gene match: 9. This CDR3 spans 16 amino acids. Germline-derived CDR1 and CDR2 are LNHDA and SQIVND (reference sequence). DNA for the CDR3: TGTGCCAGTAGTAGGACCGACAGGGGAAGACAAGAGACCCAGTACTTC. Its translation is CASSRTDRGRQETQYF.

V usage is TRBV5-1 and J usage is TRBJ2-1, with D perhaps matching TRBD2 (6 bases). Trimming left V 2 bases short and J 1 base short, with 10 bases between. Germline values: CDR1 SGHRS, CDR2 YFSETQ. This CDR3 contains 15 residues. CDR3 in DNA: TGCGCCAGCAGCTTATTGGACTATTCCTACAATGAGCAGTTCTTC. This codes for CASSLLDYSYNEQFF. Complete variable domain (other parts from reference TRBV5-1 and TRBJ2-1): KAGVTQTPRYLIKTRGQQVTLSCSPISGHRSVSWYQQTPGQGLQFLFEYFSETQRNKGNFPGRFSGRQFSNSRSEMNVSTLELGDSALYLCASSLLDYSYNEQFFGPGTRLTVL.

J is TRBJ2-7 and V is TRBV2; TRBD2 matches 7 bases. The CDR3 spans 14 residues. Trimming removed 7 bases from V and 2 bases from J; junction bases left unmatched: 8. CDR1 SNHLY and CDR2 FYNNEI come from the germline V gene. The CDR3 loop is CASIKAGDPYEQYF. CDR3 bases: TGTGCCAGCATTAAGGCGGGGGATCCCTACGAGCAGTACTTC.